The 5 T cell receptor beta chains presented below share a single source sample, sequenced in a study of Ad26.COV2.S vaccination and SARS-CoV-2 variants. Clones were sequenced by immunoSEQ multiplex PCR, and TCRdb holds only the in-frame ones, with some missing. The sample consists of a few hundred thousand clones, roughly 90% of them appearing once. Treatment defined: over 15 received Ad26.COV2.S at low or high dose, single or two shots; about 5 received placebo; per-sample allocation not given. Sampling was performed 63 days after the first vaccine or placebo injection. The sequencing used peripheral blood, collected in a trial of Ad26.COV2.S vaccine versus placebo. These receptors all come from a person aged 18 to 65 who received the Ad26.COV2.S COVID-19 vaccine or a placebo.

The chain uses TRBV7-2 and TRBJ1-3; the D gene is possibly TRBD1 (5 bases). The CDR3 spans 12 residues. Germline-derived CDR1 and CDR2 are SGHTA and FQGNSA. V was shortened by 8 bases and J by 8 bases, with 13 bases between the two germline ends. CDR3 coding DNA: TGTGCCAGCGGCTCCGCGGGGGACACCATATATTTT. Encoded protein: CASGSAGDTIYF.

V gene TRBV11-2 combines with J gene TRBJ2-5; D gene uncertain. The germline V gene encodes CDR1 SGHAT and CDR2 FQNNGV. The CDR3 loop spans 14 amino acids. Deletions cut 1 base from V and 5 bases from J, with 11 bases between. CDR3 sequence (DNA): TGTGCCAGCAGCTTAGGTTCCGGGCGGGAGACCCAGTACTTC. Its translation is CASSLGSGRETQYF.

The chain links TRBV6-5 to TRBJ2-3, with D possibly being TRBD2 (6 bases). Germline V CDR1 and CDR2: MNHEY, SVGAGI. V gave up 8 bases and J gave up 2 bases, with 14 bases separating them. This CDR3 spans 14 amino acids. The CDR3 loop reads CASRGWGDTDTQYF. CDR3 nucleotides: TGTGCCAGCCGCGGGTGGGGGGACACAGATACGCAGTATTTT.

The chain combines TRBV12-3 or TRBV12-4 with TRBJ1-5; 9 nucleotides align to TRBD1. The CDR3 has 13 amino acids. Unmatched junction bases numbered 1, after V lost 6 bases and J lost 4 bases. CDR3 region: CASSGQGNQPQHF. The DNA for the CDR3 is TGTGCCAGCAGCGGACAGGGGAATCAGCCCCAGCATTTT.

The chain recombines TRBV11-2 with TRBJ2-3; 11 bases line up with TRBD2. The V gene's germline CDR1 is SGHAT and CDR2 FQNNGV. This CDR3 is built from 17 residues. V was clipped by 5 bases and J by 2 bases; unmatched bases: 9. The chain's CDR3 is CASSQKAGLAVTDTQYF. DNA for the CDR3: TGTGCCAGCAGCCAAAAGGCGGGACTAGCGGTCACAGATACGCAGTATTTT. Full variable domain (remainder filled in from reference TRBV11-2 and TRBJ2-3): EAGVAQSPRYKIIEKRQSVAFWCNPISGHATLYWYQQILGQGPKLLIQFQNNGVVDDSQLPKDRFSAERLKGVDSTLKIQPAKLEDSAVYLCASSQKAGLAVTDTQYFGPGTRLTVL.